This T cell receptor beta chain was obtained from a study of T cell repertoires in cytomegalovirus infection. Study-wide context: Recently identified HLA-C-restricted CMV epitopes were used, and well-studied HLA-B-restricted CMV epitopes were used as well. Study-wide findings and caveats: In two of eight donors, the top clonotype was HLA-C-restricted CMV-specific.

TCRdb analysed the reads with MiXCR anew, one entry per CDR3 protein. The table shows about 740,000 distinct CDR3 sequences, with about 33% occurring only once. About this clonotype: The antigen is undetermined.

This clonotype originated in a human donor in good health (CMV status not recorded). Some clones in this sample may be carry-over from other donors' samples. The source was cultured PBMCs, collected from culture after CMV antigen stimulation.

This CDR3 is CASSTGGSSYEQYF. CDR3 sequence (DNA): TGTGCCAGCAGTACGGGAGGGAGCTCCTACGAGCAGTACTTC. The V gene is TRBV7-8, the J gene TRBJ2-7, with 8 bases lining up with TRBD2. The J segment lost 0 bases and the V segment lost 6 bases, leaving 4 bases of the junction unmatched. Germline lookup yields CDR1 SGHVS and CDR2 FQNEAQ. The CDR3 runs 14 residues.